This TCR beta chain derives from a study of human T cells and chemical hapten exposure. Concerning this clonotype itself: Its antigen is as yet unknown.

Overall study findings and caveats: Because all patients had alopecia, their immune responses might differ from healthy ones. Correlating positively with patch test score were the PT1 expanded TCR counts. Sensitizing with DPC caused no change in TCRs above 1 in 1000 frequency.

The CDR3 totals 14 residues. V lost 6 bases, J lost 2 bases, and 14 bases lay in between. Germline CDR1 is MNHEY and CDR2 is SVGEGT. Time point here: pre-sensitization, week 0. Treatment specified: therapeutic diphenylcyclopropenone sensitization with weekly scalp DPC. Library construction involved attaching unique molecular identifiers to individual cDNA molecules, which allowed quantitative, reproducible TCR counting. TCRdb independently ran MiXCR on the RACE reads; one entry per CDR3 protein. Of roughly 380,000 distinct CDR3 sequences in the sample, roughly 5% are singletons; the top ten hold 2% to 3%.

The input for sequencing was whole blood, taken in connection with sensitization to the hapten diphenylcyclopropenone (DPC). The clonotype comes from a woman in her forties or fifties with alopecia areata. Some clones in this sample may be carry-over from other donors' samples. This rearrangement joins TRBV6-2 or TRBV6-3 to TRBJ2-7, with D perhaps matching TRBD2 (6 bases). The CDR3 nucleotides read TGTGCCAGCAGCCGCGGGACTTTACCCTACGAGCAGTACTTC. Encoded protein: CASSRGTLPYEQYF.